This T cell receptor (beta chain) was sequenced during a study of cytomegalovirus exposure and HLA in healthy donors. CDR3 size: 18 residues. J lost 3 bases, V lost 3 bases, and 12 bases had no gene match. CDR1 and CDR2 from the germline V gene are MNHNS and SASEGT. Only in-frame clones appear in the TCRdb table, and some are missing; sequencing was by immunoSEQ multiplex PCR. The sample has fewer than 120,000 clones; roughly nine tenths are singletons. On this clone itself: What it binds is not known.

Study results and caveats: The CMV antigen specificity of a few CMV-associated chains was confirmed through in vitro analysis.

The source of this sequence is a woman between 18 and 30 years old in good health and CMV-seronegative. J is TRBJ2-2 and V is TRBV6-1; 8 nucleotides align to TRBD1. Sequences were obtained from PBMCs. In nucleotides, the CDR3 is TGTGCCAGCAGTGAGAGTCCCCAGGGGGCTGTTGACACCGGGGAGCTGTTTTTT. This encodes CASSESPQGAVDTGELFF.